The T cell receptor beta chain described here comes from a study of blood T cell repertoires in COVID-19 (dated by TCRdb to 2018 to 2021). About the full investigation: Samples covering the acute and convalescent phases of COVID-19 were provided by collaborators in the United States, Italy and Spain. Where available, HLA class I and class II types were taken from metadata supplied by the sample provider and were not determined by assay-based typing. Samples were obtained from the ongoing ImmuneRACE study (first 160 participants) and from over 1,000 subjects provided by 6 global collaborators. The material from the prospective study consisted of cDNA or gDNA derived from T cells, B-cell-depleted T cells, or PBMCs. A freely available public database, intended as a resource for researchers studying the immune response to SARS-CoV-2, is where the repertoires were released. Sample metadata almost always included a de-identified subject ID, COVID-19 status, age in years and sex. Deeply sampled blood TCRbeta repertoires from subjects exposed to, actively infected with, or recovered from COVID-19 were included in the dataset. Broad study findings and their caveats: Clinical and demographic metadata were provided uncurated, with the amount varying by source and participant.

About this clone: Its antigen is unknown. No much larger clonotype is one base removed from it; base qualities were not supplied.

The immunoSEQ Assay, a bias-controlled multiplex PCR, was used to amplify TCRbeta CDR3 regions from genomic DNA. Concerning the study's data processing: Nucleated cell counts per sample were estimated from amplification of reference gene primers within the assay. Sequence reads were collapsed and filtered to measure the absolute abundance of every unique TCRbeta CDR3 rearrangement. Productive Simpson clonality was computed per sample as the square root of Simpson's diversity index over productive rearrangements. TCRdb provides this immuneACCESS table in a form limited to in-frame rearrangements. Some clones are lacking; in checked studies, under half of them reflect an unresolved V gene, and why the rest are absent is not known. The V and J calls and clone size come from that table; D and trimming were worked out from the DNA. The sample table records fewer than 200,000 clones; over 75% of these occur just once. The ten largest clonotypes hold 6.5% to 7% of the sample.

The collaborating institutions used their own protocols to collect whole blood in K2EDTA tubes. For TCRbeta analysis, collaborator samples were shipped as frozen whole blood, as isolated PBMCs, or as DNA extracted from either sample type. The CDR3 spans 14 residues, from the cysteine through the phenylalanine. Only CDR3 DNA remains: 42 bases, in frame from the first base. Between the V and J ends, shortened by 3 bases and 3 bases respectively, the junction contains 11 bases. From a lookup of the germline V gene, CDR1 and CDR2 are MNHEY and SVGAGI. The clonotype comes from a man aged 70-80 years with active or convalescent COVID-19. The sample consisted of peripheral blood. In this chain, TRBV6-5 is recombined with TRBJ1-1, with a weak D call of TRBD1 (5 bases match). Here the CDR3 is given as CASSYWQGDTEAFF. The bases read TGTGCCAGCAGTTATTGGCAGGGTGACACTGAAGCTTTCTTT.